Presented here are 23 T cell receptor beta chains from one specimen sequenced in a study of Graves' ophthalmopathy and Graves' hyperthyroidism. Using RNA transcripts, the TCR beta CDR3 regions were amplified. Second-round multiplex PCR came after a first-round RT-PCR that employed HTBI primers. Each CDR3 protein gets one entry after TCRdb re-called the multiplex PCR reads with MiXCR. In the table there are 210,000 or so distinct CDR3 sequences, around 30% of which are singletons. Sequencing used peripheral blood. All receptors derive from a man aged 50 or older with Graves' ophthalmopathy.

There are many counts of this clonotype. The chain uses TRBV24-1 and TRBJ2-7, with a tentative D call TRBD2 (5 bases). The V end lost 4 bases, the J end lost 8 bases, and 14 bases lay between the germline ends. CDR1 is KGHDR, CDR2 SFDVKD, per germline. CDR3 length: 13 residues. CDR3 bases: TGTGCCACCAGTGAGGCGGTCGGGGAACAGCAGTACTTC. Its translation is CATSEAVGEQQYF.

This clonotype has only a few counts. J is TRBJ2-3 and V is TRBV12-3 or TRBV12-4; 12 nucleotides line up with TRBD2. V lost 5 bases and J lost 2; bases outside the gene matches: 2. CDR3 size: 15 residues. The CDR3 sequence: CASSTSGRTTDTQYF. As DNA, the CDR3 is TGTGCCAGCAGTACTAGCGGGAGGACCACAGATACGCAGTATTTT.

This clonotype was observed at least ten times. The genes are TRBV7-4 and TRBJ1-3; TRBD1 is a possible D gene (6 bases). With 4 bases removed from V and 3 bases from J, the gap between germline ends came to 7 bases. Germline CDR1 SGHVT, CDR2 SQSDAQ. The CDR3 extends over 13 amino acids. CDR3 region: CASSYRDGNTIYF. DNA for the CDR3: TGTGCCAGCAGCTACAGGGATGGAAACACCATATATTTT.

This clonotype was seen many times. The chain joins TRBV6-4 to TRBJ1-2; D not resolved. Germline V gives CDR1 MRHNA, CDR2 SNTAGT. The CDR3 is 15 amino acids. Trimming removed 4 bases at V and 2 bases at J, with 14 bases between. The CDR3 is CASSVELLINYGYTF. As DNA, the CDR3 is TGTGCCAGCAGTGTCGAGTTACTTATAAACTATGGCTACACCTTC.

The rearrangement uses TRBV27 and TRBJ2-5; D possibly corresponds to TRBD2 (6 bases). Trimming took 5 bases from V and 1 from J, leaving 14 bases between them. The CDR3 loop spans 15 amino acids. Germline assignment: CDR1 MNHEY and CDR2 SMNVEV (reference sequence). CDR3 protein: CASSLLGGGQETQYF. CDR3 DNA sequence: TGTGCCAGCAGTCTCCTCGGGGGTGGCCAAGAGACCCAGTACTTC.

This clonotype was observed at least ten times. CDR3 loop: CSTTGLATDPTPETQYF. CDR3 nucleotide sequence: TGCAGCACCACGGGACTAGCAACCGACCCCACGCCGGAGACCCAGTACTTC. The chain employs TRBV29-1 and TRBJ2-5; 9 bases map to TRBD2. Germline V lookup: CDR1 SQVTM, CDR2 ANQGSEA. The CDR3 spans 17 residues. Unmatched junction bases numbered 21, after V lost 8 bases and J lost 5 bases. The whole variable domain, remainder taken from reference TRBV29-1 and TRBJ2-5, is SAVISQKPSRDICQRGTSLTIQCQVDSQVTMMFWYRQQPGQSLTLIATANQGSEATYESGFVIDKFPISRPNLTFSTLTVSNMSPEDSSIYLCSTTGLATDPTPETQYFGPGTRLLVL.

The chain joins TRBV7-2 to TRBJ2-7; D perhaps matches TRBD2 (6 bases). The CDR3 loop spans 14 amino acids. Trimming shortened V by 6 bases and J by 0 bases, and 12 bases separated the two germline ends. The germline V gene encodes CDR1 SGHTA and CDR2 FQGNSA. CDR3 bases: TGTGCCAGCAGTTCGGGACTGCCCTCCTACGAGCAGTACTTC. Translation gives CASSSGLPSYEQYF.

This clonotype was observed a few times. The chain is built from TRBV6-5 and TRBJ2-7; D possibly matches TRBD1 or TRBD2 (5 bases each). Deletions cut 0 bases from V and 2 bases from J, with 8 bases between. This CDR3 is built from 14 residues. CDR1 is MNHEY and CDR2 is SVGAGI in the germline V gene. This CDR3 reads CASSYSGDTYEQYF. The CDR3 DNA sequence: TGTGCCAGCAGTTACTCGGGGGATACCTACGAGCAGTACTTC.

This clonotype was seen many times. The chain uses TRBV4-2 and TRBJ2-7, with unresolved D. This CDR3 comprises 15 residues. Germline CDR1 is LGHNA and CDR2 is YNFKEQ. Trimming took off 1 base at V and 0 bases at J, with 10 bases between the two ends. The CDR3 region has the DNA TGTGCCAGCAGCCAAGGAGGCGGTCTCTCCTACGAGCAGTACTTC. Protein: CASSQGGGLSYEQYF.

The genes are TRBV6-1 and TRBJ1-5, with a possible D match to TRBD1 (6 bases). Germline CDR1 and CDR2: MNHNS and SASEGT. The ends were cut back, 6 bases at V and 4 bases at J, with 10 bases in the middle. The CDR3 loop spans 13 amino acids. DNA of the CDR3: TGTGCCAGCAGCATTACAGGGAATCAGCCCCAGCATTTT. Its translation: CASSITGNQPQHF.

This chain uses TRBV6-1 with TRBJ2-7; D ambiguous. This CDR3 contains 12 residues. CDR1 is MNHNS and CDR2 is SASEGT in the germline V gene. V shed 2 bases and J shed 3 bases, with 5 bases lying between them. The CDR3 spells CASSEYNYEQYF. The CDR3 DNA reads TGTGCCAGCAGTGAATATAACTACGAGCAGTACTTC.

There are many counts of this clonotype. V and J are TRBV14 and TRBJ2-5, with D perhaps TRBD2 (5 bases). The germline gives CDR1 SGHDN, CDR2 FVKESK. Trimming removed 4 bases from V and 3 bases from J, with 15 bases in between. The CDR3 runs to 15 residues. The CDR3 coding sequence is TGTGCCAGCAGCCCAAACTACCTGAGGGAAGAGACCCAGTACTTC. It codes for CASSPNYLREETQYF.

This clonotype was observed many times. This chain connects TRBV2 to TRBJ1-3, with 7 bases fitting TRBD1. Germline V CDR1 and CDR2: SNHLY, FYNNEI. This CDR3 has 14 amino acids. V was clipped by 5 bases and J by 4 bases; unmatched bases: 5. This CDR3 reads CASSPDRVGNTIYF. The CDR3 DNA is TGTGCCAGCAGTCCTGACAGGGTGGGAAACACCATATATTTT.

The chain joins TRBV15 to TRBJ2-7; TRBD2 matches at 10 bases. CDR1 LNHNV and CDR2 YYDKDF come from the germline V gene (reference sequence). J gave up 6 bases and V 5 bases, and 7 bases lay outside the gene matches. CDR3 length equals 14 residues. This CDR3 reads CATSPGLAAGEQYF. The CDR3 coding sequence is TGTGCCACCAGCCCCGGACTAGCGGCGGGCGAGCAGTACTTC.

This rearrangement joins TRBV6-1 to TRBJ1-6, with D hard to call. Trimming cost V 3 bases and J 6 bases, with 6 bases left between them. The CDR3 sequence is 13 residues long. Germline V gene data show CDR1 as MNHNS and CDR2 as SASEGT. CDR3 in DNA: TGTGCCAGCAGTGAGACTGCTAATTCACCCCTCCACTTT. This translates into CASSETANSPLHF.

This clonotype was seen at least ten times. This chain joins TRBV12-3 or TRBV12-4 and TRBJ2-5; D is unresolved. CDR3 size: 12 residues. The V end was cut by 0 bases, the J end by 4 bases, with 3 bases between. The CDR3 DNA reads TGTGCCAGCAGTTTAGCTCGAGAGACCCAGTACTTC. Its translation: CASSLARETQYF.

This clonotype was picked up many times. This rearrangement joins TRBV27 to TRBJ2-5; 11 bases align to TRBD2. V trimming: 4 bases; J trimming: 4 bases; junction bases outside the gene matches: 2. CDR3 length equals 14 residues. In germline, CDR1 is MNHEY, CDR2 SMNVEV (reference sequence). The CDR3 region is CASSWLAGGETQYF. In DNA, the CDR3 is TGTGCCAGCAGTTGGCTAGCGGGAGGAGAGACCCAGTACTTC.

The chain links TRBV20-1 to TRBJ2-5, with 10 bases that match TRBD2. After removal of 2 bases from V and 3 bases from J, the junction contained 0 bases not matched to a gene. This CDR3 is built from 13 residues. Germline V lookup: CDR1 DFQATT, CDR2 SNEGSKA (reference sequence). CDR3 bases: TGCAGTGCTAGACTAGCGGGAGAAGAGACCCAGTACTTC. Its protein is CSARLAGEETQYF.

Ten or more counts support this clonotype. J is TRBJ2-5 and V is TRBV14, with no clear D. CDR1 and CDR2 from the germline V gene are SGHDN and FVKESK. The CDR3 extends over 11 amino acids. The V end was cut by 4 bases, the J end by 7 bases, with 7 bases between. CDR3 sequence: CASSLKGTQYF. The CDR3 DNA follows: TGTGCCAGCAGCCTTAAGGGGACCCAGTACTTC.

V and J are TRBV12-3 or TRBV12-4 and TRBJ1-1, with 7 positions matching TRBD1. V trimming: 4 bases; J trimming: 4 bases; junction bases outside the gene matches: 9. This CDR3 region has 15 residues. CDR3 bases: TGTGCCAGCAGTTATATGACAGGGATATTCACTGAAGCTTTCTTT. Amino acid sequence: CASSYMTGIFTEAFF.

This clonotype was picked up many times. The genes are TRBV7-6 and TRBJ1-6, with TRBD1 matching over 10 bases. The CDR3 has 16 amino acids. J gave up 6 bases and V 0 bases, and 2 bases lay outside the gene matches. Germline CDR1 and CDR2: SGHVS and FNYEAQ. The CDR3 region has the DNA TGTGCCAGCAGCTTAGCGGGGACAGGGGTTAATTCACCCCTCCACTTT. Protein sequence: CASSLAGTGVNSPLHF.

The chain links TRBV6-2 or TRBV6-3 to TRBJ1-1; D is ambiguous. This CDR3 has 15 amino acids. Germline V gene sequence: CDR1 MNHEY, CDR2 SVGEGT. The germline V and J ends were trimmed by 0 bases and 6 bases, with 14 bases remaining between them. CDR3 region: CASSYSHFAKAEAFF. CDR3 DNA sequence: TGTGCCAGCAGTTACTCGCACTTTGCGAAAGCTGAAGCTTTCTTT.

The chain carries TRBV5-1 and TRBJ1-1; TRBD1 aligns across 10 bases. The CDR3 covers 16 residues. V trimming: 5 bases; J trimming: 0 bases; junction bases outside the gene matches: 7. Germline V gene lookup returns CDR1 SGHRS and CDR2 YFSETQ. The CDR3 sequence is CASSRGQGNMNTEAFF. CDR3 DNA sequence: TGCGCCAGCAGTCGGGGACAGGGGAACATGAACACTGAAGCTTTCTTT.